Each of the 9 T cell receptor beta chains below was sequenced from the same sample in a study of blood T cells in healthy people across ages. The use of a sample-barcoded 5' primer and a J-beta primer mix characterized a second PCR of about 7 to 12 cycles. TCRdb re-called the 5' RACE reads with MiXCR, one entry per CDR3 protein. The sample shows 550,000 to 600,000 distinct CDR3 sequences, 47% of them seen only once. Sequencing input: blood. The receptor set was obtained from a man at least 80 years old in good health.

This clonotype was observed a handful of times. The rearrangement joins TRBV7-2 to TRBJ2-3; 7 positions agree with TRBD1. The CDR3 contains 17 residues. J gave up 2 bases and V 4 bases, and 12 bases lay outside the gene matches. Germline CDR1 SGHTA, CDR2 FQGNSA. The CDR3 reads CASSSRQGRGYTDTQYF. CDR3 nucleotides: TGTGCCAGCAGCTCGAGACAGGGTCGGGGCTACACAGATACGCAGTATTTT.

The chain has TRBV6-1 and TRBJ2-6; D not certain. The length of the CDR3 is 17 residues. From germline, CDR1 is MNHNS and CDR2 SASEGT. V dropped 1 base and J dropped 0 bases, with 10 bases sitting between them. The CDR3 here is CASSEELMSSGANVLTF. CDR3 DNA: TGTGCCAGCAGTGAAGAGTTGATGAGCTCTGGGGCCAACGTCCTGACTTTC.

The chain is built from TRBV7-2 and TRBJ2-3; 12 nucleotides agree with TRBD2. Germline V gene sequence: CDR1 SGHTA, CDR2 FQGNSA. This CDR3 has 14 residues. Trimming cost V 5 bases and J 12 bases; bases outside gene matches: 9. Here the CDR3 DNA reads TGTGCCAGCAGCACCGGACTAGCGGGGATGGTACAGTATTTT. Its translation is CASSTGLAGMVQYF.

The V call is TRBV20-1, the J call TRBJ1-2; 7 nucleotides match TRBD1. Trimming at V came to 5 bases and at J to 4 bases, leaving 10 bases not matched to a gene. Germline V lookup: CDR1 DFQATT, CDR2 SNEGSKA (reference sequence). The CDR3 is made up of 14 amino acids. CDR3 residues: CSAAHRGGGYGYTF. The CDR3 nucleotides are TGCAGTGCTGCTCACAGGGGCGGCGGCTATGGCTACACCTTC.

This clonotype turned up a few times. The chain couples TRBV7-9 to TRBJ2-7; weak D call: TRBD1 (6 bases). Trimming took off 2 bases at V and 4 bases at J, with 9 bases between the two ends. The CDR3 consists of 13 residues. The germline V gene encodes CDR1 SEHNR and CDR2 FQNEAQ (reference sequence). Here the CDR3 reads CASSLRTEYEQYF. The CDR3 DNA sequence: TGTGCCAGCAGCTTAAGGACAGAATACGAGCAGTACTTC.

This clonotype occurred a few times. This chain joins TRBV7-2 and TRBJ2-7; D is possibly TRBD2 (6 bases). This CDR3 is 15 amino acids long. The germline V gene has CDR1 SGHTA and CDR2 FQGNSA. Between the trimmed V and J ends, which lost 3 bases and 5 bases, there was a span of 17 bases. The CDR3 is CASSFLGGSSDEQYF. The CDR3 DNA reads as TGTGCCAGCAGCTTCCTCGGGGGTAGTTCGGACGAGCAGTACTTC.

The chain has TRBV4-3 and TRBJ2-1; 11 bases agree with TRBD1. The V and J ends lost 0 bases and 3 bases, in that order; junction bases with no gene match: 4. In germline, CDR1 is LGHNA, CDR2 YSLEER. This CDR3 is built from 17 residues. The CDR3 sequence: CASSQDRGQGVYNEQFF. CDR3 coding DNA: TGCGCCAGCAGCCAAGATAGGGGACAGGGGGTCTACAATGAGCAGTTCTTC.

Many counts were recorded for this clonotype. The V and J genes are TRBV5-1 and TRBJ2-2; D is perhaps TRBD1 (6 bases). The CDR3 totals 16 residues. Per the germline V gene, CDR1 is SGHRS and CDR2 is YFSETQ. Trimming took 0 bases from V and 4 from J, leaving 13 bases between them. CDR3 sequence (DNA): TGCGCCAGCAGCTTGGAGGGGCAGGGGAGCACCGGGGAGCTGTTTTTT. It encodes CASSLEGQGSTGELFF.

The rearrangement joins TRBV20-1 to TRBJ2-5, with TRBD2 identical over 8 bases. The J call is in doubt because the DNA end fits TRBJ2-7 better. The V gene's germline CDR1 is DFQATT and CDR2 SNEGSKA (reference sequence). This CDR3 has 15 amino acids. As DNA, the CDR3 is TGCAGTGCTAGAGATAGCACTAGCGGAGGCCGCGAGCAGTACTTC. As protein: CSARDSTSGGREQYF.